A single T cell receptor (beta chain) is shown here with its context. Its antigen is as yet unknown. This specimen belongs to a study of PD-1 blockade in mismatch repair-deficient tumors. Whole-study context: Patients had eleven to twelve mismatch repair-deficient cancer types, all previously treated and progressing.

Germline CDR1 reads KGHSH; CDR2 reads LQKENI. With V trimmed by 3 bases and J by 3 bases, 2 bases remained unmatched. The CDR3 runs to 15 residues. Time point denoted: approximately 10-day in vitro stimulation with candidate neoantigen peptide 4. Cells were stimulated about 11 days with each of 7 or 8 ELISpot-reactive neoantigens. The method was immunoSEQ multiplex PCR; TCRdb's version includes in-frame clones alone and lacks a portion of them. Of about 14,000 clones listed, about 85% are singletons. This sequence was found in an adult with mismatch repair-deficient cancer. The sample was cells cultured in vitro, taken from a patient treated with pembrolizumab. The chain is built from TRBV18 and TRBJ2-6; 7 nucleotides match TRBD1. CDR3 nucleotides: TGTGCCAGCTCACCCGACAGGGTTGGGGCCAACGTCCTGACTTTC. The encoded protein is CASSPDRVGANVLTF.